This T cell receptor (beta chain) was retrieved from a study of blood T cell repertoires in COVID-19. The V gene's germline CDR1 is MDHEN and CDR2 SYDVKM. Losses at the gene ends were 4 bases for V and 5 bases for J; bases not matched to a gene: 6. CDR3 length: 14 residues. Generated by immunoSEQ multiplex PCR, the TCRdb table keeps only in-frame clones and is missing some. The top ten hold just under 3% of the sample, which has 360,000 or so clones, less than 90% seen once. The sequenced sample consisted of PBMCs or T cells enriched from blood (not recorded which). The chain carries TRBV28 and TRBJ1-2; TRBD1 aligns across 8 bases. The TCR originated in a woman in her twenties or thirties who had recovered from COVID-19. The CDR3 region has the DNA TGTGCCAGCAGTTCAGGGGACAGGACTTATGGCTACACCTTC. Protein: CASSSGDRTYGYTF.